This record covers a single TCR beta chain. Antigen specificity is unknown. Using immunoSEQ multiplex PCR, the repertoire was profiled, and TCRdb retains in-frame clones only, with some absent. The sample lists roughly 770,000 clones; around 96% were seen once. The naive CD8 subset, CD45RO-negative cells positively selected for CCR7, excluded terminally differentiated effector memory CD45RA+ cells. The donors were adults (healthy and HIV-negative) with no recent acute infections or vaccinations. The record originates from a study of shared clonotypes between healthy human individuals. The study, taken as a whole, reports: Deeper or shallower sequencing was expected to change how clonotypes are shared among donors.

The TCR originated in a man younger than 45 in good health. Source material: naive CD8+ T cells sorted from blood.

In DNA, the CDR3 is TGTGCCAGCAGTGAACCGTCAGGGAATCAGCCCCAGCATTTT. This gives the protein CASSEPSGNQPQHF. This sequence joins TRBV6-1 and TRBJ1-5; TRBD1 is a possible D gene (5 bases). Germline CDR1 is MNHNS and CDR2 is SASEGT. The CDR3 covers 14 residues. V was cut by 2 bases and J by 4 bases, with 9 bases left in between.